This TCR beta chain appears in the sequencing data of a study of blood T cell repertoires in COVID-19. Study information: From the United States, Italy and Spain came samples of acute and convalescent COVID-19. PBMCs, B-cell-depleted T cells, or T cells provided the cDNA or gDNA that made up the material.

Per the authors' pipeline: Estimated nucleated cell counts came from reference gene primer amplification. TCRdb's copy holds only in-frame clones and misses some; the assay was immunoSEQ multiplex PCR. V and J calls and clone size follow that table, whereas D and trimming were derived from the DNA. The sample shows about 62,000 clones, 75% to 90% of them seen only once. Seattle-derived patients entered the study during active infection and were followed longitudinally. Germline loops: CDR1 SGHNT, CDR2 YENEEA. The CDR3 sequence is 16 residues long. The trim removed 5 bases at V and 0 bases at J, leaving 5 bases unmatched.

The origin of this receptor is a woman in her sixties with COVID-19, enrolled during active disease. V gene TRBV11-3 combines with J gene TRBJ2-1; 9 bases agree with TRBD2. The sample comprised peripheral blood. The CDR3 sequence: CASSGVSGSSYNEQFF. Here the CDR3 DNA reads TGTGCCAGCAGCGGGGTTAGCGGGAGCTCCTACAATGAGCAGTTCTTC.